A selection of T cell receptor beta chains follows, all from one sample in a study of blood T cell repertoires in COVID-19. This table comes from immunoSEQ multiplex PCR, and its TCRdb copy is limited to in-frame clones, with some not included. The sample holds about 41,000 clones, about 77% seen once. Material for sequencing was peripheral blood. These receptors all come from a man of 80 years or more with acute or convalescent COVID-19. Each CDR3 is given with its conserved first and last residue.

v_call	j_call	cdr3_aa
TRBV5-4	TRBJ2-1	CASRIGGGADEQFF
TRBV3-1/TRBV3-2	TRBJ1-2	CASSQGGTGGRDGYTF
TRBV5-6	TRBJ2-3	CASSGQRSDTQYF
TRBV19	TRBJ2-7	CASRERQGGSYEQYF
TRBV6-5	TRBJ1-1	CASSPPLKSEAFF
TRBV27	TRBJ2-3	CASSRLRGGDTQYF
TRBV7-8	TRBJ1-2	CASSLTGSGGYTF
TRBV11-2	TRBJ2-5	CASSLEKGASQETQYF
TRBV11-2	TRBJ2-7	CASSLESGWEQYF
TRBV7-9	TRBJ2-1	CASSSTGFNEQFF